These 15 T cell receptor beta chains originate from one sample sequenced in a study of T cell repertoires in cytomegalovirus infection. Their specific antigens are unknown. MiXCR, run by TCRdb on the reads, gives a single entry per CDR3 protein. The sample contains 450,000 to 600,000 distinct CDR3 sequences, more than 40% of which appear only once. The specimen comprised cultured PBMCs, sampled from culture after CMV antigen stimulation. The receptor source for this set is a human donor in good health (CMV status not recorded). Some clones in this sample may be carry-over from other donors' samples.

This clonotype was counted only a few times. The chain links TRBV6-1 to TRBJ1-5, with a tentative D call TRBD1 (5 bases). The V end lost 0 bases, the J end lost 7 bases, and 16 bases lay between the germline ends. The CDR3 totals 16 residues. Germline loops: CDR1 MNHNS, CDR2 SASEGT. The CDR3 coding sequence is TGTGCCAGCAGTGAAGCGGCGACCAGGGAAGGGCAGCCCCAGCATTTT. Translated, it gives CASSEAATREGQPQHF.

This clonotype was observed a single time. The chain is built from TRBV15 and TRBJ2-7; a weak D match, TRBD2 (6 bases). Germline V gene lookup returns CDR1 LNHNV and CDR2 YYDKDF (reference sequence). This CDR3 region has 15 residues. V lost 3 bases, J lost 2 bases, and 14 bases lay in between. CDR3 bases: TGTGCCACCAGCAGGGATCCTAGCGCGACCTACGAGCAGTACTTC. Protein sequence: CATSRDPSATYEQYF.

Details on this clonotype: One end of the junction does not line up with germline, which may come from a read error. This rearrangement joins TRBV13 to TRBJ2-6, with D maybe TRBD1 (6 bases). CDR1 and CDR2 from the germline V gene are PRHDT and FYEKMQ (reference sequence). The CDR3 extends over 18 amino acids. The CDR3 DNA reads TGCGCCAGCAGCAAATCCGGGACACTACTCTCTGGGGCCAACGTCCTGACTTTC. Its protein product is CASSKSGTLLSGANVLTF.

This clonotype has a single count. The chain uses TRBV19 and TRBJ2-2, with 8 nucleotides matching TRBD2. The CDR3 consists of 15 residues. The germline CDR1 and CDR2 sequences are LNHDA and SQIVND (reference sequence). With V trimmed by 7 bases and J by 2 bases, 6 bases remained unmatched. The CDR3 sequence: CASTPRGGNTGELFF. The CDR3 DNA sequence: TGTGCCAGTACCCCCCGGGGGGGCAACACCGGGGAGCTGTTTTTT.

The rearrangement uses TRBV7-2 and TRBJ2-7, with 8 bases matching TRBD1. J was trimmed by 6 bases and V by 5 bases; bases with no gene match: 9. This CDR3 is built from 14 residues. Per the germline V gene, CDR1 is SGHTA and CDR2 is FQGNSA. For the CDR3, the DNA is TGTGCCAGCAGCCCCGGGACAGGTTCCCTCGAGCAGTACTTC. The encoded protein is CASSPGTGSLEQYF.

A note on this clonotype: This is likely a read error, given that the CDR3 carries no conserved phenylalanine or tryptophan at its end. This sequence joins TRBV6-8 and TRBJ2-5, with 8 bases identical to TRBD2. The germline gives CDR1 MNHGY, CDR2 SAAAGT. The CDR3 contains 13 residues. V was clipped by 7 bases and J by 4 bases; unmatched bases: 5. The CDR3 protein is CASIRAGGETQYC. The DNA for the CDR3 is TGTGCCAGCATCCGCGCGGGAGGAGAGACCCAGTACTGC.

V gene TRBV20-1 combines with J gene TRBJ1-6; maybe TRBD1 (5 bases). Germline V CDR1 and CDR2: DFQATT, SNEGSKA (reference sequence). Trimming stripped 0 bases from V and 9 bases from J, with 18 bases between. The CDR3 runs to 16 residues. Written as DNA, the CDR3 is TGCAGTGCTAGAGATTTAGGACACCCCGGAATTTCACCCCTCCACTTT. As protein: CSARDLGHPGISPLHF.

The chain couples TRBV20-1 to TRBJ1-5; D call uncertain. V dropped 6 bases and J dropped 3 bases, with 18 bases sitting between them. The CDR3 covers 15 residues. Germline loops: CDR1 DFQATT, CDR2 SNEGSKA (reference sequence). In DNA, the CDR3 is TGCAGTGCAAAATGGTCAGGACGACTCAATCAGCCCCAGCATTTT. Translating it yields CSAKWSGRLNQPQHF.

This sequence joins TRBV12-3 or TRBV12-4 and TRBJ1-2; TRBD1 matches 9 bases. Germline trimming cut 3 bases from V and 8 bases from J; bases unmatched to any gene: 13. The CDR3 sequence is 16 residues long. For the CDR3, the DNA is TGTGCCAGCAGTTTGAGACAGGGGGGCGGAACTACCGGCTACACCTTC. This encodes CASSLRQGGGTTGYTF.

The chain has TRBV5-1 and TRBJ2-1; possible D gene TRBD1, 5 bases. The CDR3 is 14 amino acids. Per germline, CDR1 SGHRS and CDR2 YFSETQ. The V end was cut by 4 bases, the J end by 6 bases, with 14 bases between. For the CDR3, the DNA is TGCGCCAGCAGCACTGGGGCAATAGTCAATGAGCAGTTCTTC. Protein: CASSTGAIVNEQFF.

This clonotype was seen a few times. The V call is TRBV5-4, the J call TRBJ2-7; either TRBD1 or TRBD2 may supply D (5 bases each). The CDR3 runs to 14 residues. V was pared by 3 bases and J by 2 bases, with 12 bases between. The V gene's germline CDR1 is SGHNT and CDR2 YYREEE (reference sequence). The CDR3 coding sequence is TGTGCCAGCAGCTCTGGGACGGTTCCCTACGAGCAGTACTTC. It specifies CASSSGTVPYEQYF.

In this sample, this clonotype turned up once. The chain is built from TRBV6-5 and TRBJ2-7, with unresolved D. Deletions cut 2 bases from V and 2 bases from J, with 7 bases between. The CDR3 has 13 amino acids. CDR1 and CDR2 from the germline V gene are MNHEY and SVGAGI. The DNA of the CDR3 is TGTGCCAGCAGTTACCTACAGACCTACGAGCAGTACTTC. It codes for CASSYLQTYEQYF.

The chain links TRBV5-4 to TRBJ2-5; D possibly matches TRBD1 or TRBD2 (5 bases each). V shed 4 bases and J shed 2 bases, with 18 bases lying between them. Per germline, CDR1 SGHNT and CDR2 YYREEE (reference sequence). This CDR3 has 16 amino acids. This CDR3 is CASSPTRGAQQETQYF. The CDR3 bases are TGTGCCAGCAGCCCGACGCGAGGGGCCCAACAAGAGACCCAGTACTTC. The complete variable domain, with remaining parts taken from reference TRBV5-4 and TRBJ2-5, reads ETGVTQSPTHLIKTRGQQVTLRCSSQSGHNTVSWYQQALGQGPQFIFQYYREEENGRGNFPPRFSGLQFPNYSSELNVNALELDDSALYLCASSPTRGAQQETQYFGPGTRLLVL.

This chain joins TRBV19 and TRBJ2-3, with 7 bases matching TRBD2. The CDR3 length is 15 residues. Losses at the gene ends were 4 bases for V and 3 bases for J; bases not matched to a gene: 7. Germline CDR1 LNHDA, CDR2 SQIVND (reference sequence). CDR3 amino acids: CASSTPGLGTDTQYF. The CDR3 nucleotides are TGTGCCAGTAGTACCCCCGGACTAGGGACAGATACGCAGTATTTT.

This chain connects TRBV7-6 to TRBJ2-1; D unresolved. Germline CDR1 is SGHVS and CDR2 is FNYEAQ. Trimming took 4 bases from V and 7 from J, leaving 17 bases between them. The CDR3 is 15 residues long. DNA of the CDR3: TGTGCCAGCAGCTACGGGCCCACTACTTGGAATGAGCAGTTCTTC. It codes for CASSYGPTTWNEQFF.